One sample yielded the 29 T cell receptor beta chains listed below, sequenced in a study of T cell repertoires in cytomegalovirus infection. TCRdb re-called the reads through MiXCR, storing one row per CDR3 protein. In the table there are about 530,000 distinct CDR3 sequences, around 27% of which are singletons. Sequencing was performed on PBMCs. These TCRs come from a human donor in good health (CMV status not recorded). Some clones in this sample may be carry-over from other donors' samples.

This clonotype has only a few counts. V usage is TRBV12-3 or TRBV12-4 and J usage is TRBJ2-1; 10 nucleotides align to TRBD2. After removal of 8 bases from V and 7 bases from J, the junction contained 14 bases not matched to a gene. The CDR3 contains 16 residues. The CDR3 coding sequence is TGTGCCAGCTCCCGTCAGACTAGCGGGTCGTGGAATGAGCAGTTCTTC. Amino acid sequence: CASSRQTSGSWNEQFF.

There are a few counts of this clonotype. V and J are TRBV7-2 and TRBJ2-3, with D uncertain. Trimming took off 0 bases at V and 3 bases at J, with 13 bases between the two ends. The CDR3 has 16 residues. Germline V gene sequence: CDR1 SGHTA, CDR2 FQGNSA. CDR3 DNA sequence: TGTGCCAGCAGCTTAGCGGCTAGGCCCCCGACAGATACGCAGTATTTT. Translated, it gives CASSLAARPPTDTQYF.

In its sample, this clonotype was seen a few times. The DNA for the CDR3 is TGTGCCAGCAGGAGGACTGGGGACACTGAAGCTTTCTTT. Translated, it gives CASRRTGDTEAFF. The rearrangement joins TRBV12-3 or TRBV12-4 to TRBJ1-1; no clear D gene. The CDR3 sequence is 13 residues long. V shed 6 bases and J shed 3 bases, with 11 bases lying between them.

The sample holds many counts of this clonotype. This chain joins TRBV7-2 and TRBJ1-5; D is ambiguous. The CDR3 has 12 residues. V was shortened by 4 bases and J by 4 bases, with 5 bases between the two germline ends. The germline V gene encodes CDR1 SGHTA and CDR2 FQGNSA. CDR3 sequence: CASSSMNQPQHF. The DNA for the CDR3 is TGTGCCAGCAGCTCGATGAATCAGCCCCAGCATTTT.

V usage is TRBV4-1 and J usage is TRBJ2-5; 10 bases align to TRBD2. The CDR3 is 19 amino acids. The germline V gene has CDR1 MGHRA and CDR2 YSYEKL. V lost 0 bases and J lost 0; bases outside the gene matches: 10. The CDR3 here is CASSQDGSSGRPNQETQYF. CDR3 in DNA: TGCGCCAGCAGCCAAGATGGTAGTAGCGGGAGGCCTAACCAAGAGACCCAGTACTTC.

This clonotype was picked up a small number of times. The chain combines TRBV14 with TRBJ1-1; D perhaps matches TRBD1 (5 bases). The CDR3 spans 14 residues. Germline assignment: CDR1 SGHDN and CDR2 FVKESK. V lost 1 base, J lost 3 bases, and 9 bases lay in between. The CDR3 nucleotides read TGTGCCAGCAGCCAAGCTCGGGGGGACACTGAAGCTTTCTTT. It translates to CASSQARGDTEAFF. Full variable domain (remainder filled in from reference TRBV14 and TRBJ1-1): EAGVTQFPSHSVIEKGQTVTLRCDPISGHDNLYWYRRVMGKEIKFLLHFVKESKQDESGMPNNRFLAERTGGTYSTLKVQPAELEDSGVYFCASSQARGDTEAFFGQGTRLTVV.

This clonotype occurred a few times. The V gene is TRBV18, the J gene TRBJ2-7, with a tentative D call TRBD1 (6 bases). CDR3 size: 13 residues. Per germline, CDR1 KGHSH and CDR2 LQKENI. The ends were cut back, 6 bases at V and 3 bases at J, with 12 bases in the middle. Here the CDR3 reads CASSALDSYEQYF. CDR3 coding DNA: TGTGCCAGCTCTGCATTGGACAGCTACGAGCAGTACTTC.

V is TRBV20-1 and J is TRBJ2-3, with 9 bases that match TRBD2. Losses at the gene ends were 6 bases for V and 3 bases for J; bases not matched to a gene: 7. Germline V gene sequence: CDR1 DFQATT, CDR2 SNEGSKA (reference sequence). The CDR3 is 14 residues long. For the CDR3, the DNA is TGCAGTGCGATAGCGGGAGCCGTTACAGATACGCAGTATTTT. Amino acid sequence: CSAIAGAVTDTQYF.

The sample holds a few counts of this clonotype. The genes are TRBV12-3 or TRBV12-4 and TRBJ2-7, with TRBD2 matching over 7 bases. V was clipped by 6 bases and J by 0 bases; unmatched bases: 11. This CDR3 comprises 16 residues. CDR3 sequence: CASRRTGLVGSYEQYV. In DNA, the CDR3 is TGTGCCAGCAGGCGGACCGGACTAGTAGGCTCCTACGAGCAGTACGTC.

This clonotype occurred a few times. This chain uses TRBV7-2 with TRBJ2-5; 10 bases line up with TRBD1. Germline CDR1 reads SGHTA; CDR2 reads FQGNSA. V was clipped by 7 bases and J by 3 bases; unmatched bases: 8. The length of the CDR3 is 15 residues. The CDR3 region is CASTLRQGAEETQYF. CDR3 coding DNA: TGTGCCAGCACCCTAAGACAGGGGGCGGAAGAGACCCAGTACTTC.

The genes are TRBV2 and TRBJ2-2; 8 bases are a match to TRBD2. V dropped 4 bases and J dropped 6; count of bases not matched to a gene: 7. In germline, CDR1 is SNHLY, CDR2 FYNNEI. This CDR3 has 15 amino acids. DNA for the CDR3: TGTGCCAGCAGTGCCAAGCGGGAGAAATCCGGGGAGCTGTTTTTT. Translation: CASSAKREKSGELFF.

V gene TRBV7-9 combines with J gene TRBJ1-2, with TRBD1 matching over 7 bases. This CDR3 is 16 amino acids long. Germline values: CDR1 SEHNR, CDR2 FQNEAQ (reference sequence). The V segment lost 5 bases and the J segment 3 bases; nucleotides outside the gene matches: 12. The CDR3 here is CASSQRQGFGDYGYTF. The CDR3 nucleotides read TGTGCCAGCAGCCAAAGACAGGGCTTCGGGGACTATGGCTACACCTTC.

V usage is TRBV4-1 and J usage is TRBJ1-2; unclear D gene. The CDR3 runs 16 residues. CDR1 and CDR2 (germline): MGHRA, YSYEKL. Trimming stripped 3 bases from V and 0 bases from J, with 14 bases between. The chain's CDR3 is CASSQAQFNPNYGYTF. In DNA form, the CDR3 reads TGCGCCAGCAGCCAGGCTCAGTTCAATCCTAACTATGGCTACACCTTC.

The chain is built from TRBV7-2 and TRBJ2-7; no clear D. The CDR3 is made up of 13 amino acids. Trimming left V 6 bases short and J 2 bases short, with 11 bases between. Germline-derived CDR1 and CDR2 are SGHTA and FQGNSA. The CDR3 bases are TGTGCCAGCAGGTCGCACCTTACCTACGAGCAGTACTTC. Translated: CASRSHLTYEQYF.

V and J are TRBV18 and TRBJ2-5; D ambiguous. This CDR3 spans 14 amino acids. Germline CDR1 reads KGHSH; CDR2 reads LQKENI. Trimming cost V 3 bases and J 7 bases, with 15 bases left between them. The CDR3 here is CASSPEEGKGTQYF. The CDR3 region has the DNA TGTGCCAGCTCACCTGAGGAAGGGAAAGGGACCCAGTACTTC.

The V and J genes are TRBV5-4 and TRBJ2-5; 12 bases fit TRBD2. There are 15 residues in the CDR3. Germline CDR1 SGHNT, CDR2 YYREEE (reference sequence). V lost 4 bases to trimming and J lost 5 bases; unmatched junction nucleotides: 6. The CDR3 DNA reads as TGTGCCAGCAGCCCACTAGCGGGAGGTGTGGAGACCCAGTACTTC. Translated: CASSPLAGGVETQYF. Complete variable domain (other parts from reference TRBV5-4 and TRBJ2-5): ETGVTQSPTHLIKTRGQQVTLRCSSQSGHNTVSWYQQALGQGPQFIFQYYREEENGRGNFPPRFSGLQFPNYSSELNVNALELDDSALYLCASSPLAGGVETQYFGPGTRLLVL.

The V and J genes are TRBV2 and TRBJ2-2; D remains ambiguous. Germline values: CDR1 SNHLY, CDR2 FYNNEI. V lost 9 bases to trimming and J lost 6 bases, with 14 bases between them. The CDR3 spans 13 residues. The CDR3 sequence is CASSRPISGELFF. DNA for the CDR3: TGTGCCAGTTCGCGGCCAATTTCCGGGGAGCTGTTTTTT.

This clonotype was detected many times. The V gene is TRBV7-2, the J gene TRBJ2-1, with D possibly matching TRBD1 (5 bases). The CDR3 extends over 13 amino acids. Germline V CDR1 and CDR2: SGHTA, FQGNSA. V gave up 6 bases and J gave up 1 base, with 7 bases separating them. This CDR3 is CASSQGSYNEQFF. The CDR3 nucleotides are TGTGCCAGCAGTCAGGGTTCCTACAATGAGCAGTTCTTC. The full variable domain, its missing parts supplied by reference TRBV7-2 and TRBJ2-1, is GAGVSQSPSNKVTEKGKDVELRCDPISGHTALYWYRQSLGQGLEFLIYFQGNSAPDKSGLPSDRFSAERTGGSVSTLTIQRTQQEDSAVYLCASSQGSYNEQFFGPGTRLTVL.

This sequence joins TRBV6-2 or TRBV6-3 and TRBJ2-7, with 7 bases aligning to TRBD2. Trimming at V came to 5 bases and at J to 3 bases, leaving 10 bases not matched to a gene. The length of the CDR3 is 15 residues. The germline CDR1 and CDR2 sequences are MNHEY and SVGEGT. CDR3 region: CASSTRISGVYEQYF. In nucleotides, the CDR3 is TGTGCCAGCAGTACTAGGATCAGCGGGGTCTACGAGCAGTACTTC.

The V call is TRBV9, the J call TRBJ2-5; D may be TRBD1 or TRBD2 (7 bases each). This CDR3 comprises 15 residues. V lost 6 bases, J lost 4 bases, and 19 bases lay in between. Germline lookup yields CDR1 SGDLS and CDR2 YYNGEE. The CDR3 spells CASTGGGGSGETQYF. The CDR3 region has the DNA TGTGCCAGCACAGGGGGGGGGGGCTCGGGAGAGACCCAGTACTTC.

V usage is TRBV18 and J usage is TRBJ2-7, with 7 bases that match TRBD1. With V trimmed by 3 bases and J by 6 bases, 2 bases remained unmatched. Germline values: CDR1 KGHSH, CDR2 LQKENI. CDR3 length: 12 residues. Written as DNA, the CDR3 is TGTGCCAGCTCACCTACAGGGGCCGAGCAGTACGTC. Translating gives CASSPTGAEQYV.

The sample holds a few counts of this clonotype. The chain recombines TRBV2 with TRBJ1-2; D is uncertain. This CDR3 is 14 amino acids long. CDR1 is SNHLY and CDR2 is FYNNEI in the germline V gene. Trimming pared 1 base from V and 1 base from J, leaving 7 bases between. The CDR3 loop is CASSEGKFNYGYTF. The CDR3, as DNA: TGTGCCAGCAGTGAAGGGAAATTTAACTATGGCTACACCTTC.

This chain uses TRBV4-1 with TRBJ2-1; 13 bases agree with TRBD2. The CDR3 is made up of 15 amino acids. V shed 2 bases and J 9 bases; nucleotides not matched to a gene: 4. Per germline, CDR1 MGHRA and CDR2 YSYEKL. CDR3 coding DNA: TGCGCCAGCAGCCAACCGGGACTAGCGGGACGTGAGCAGTTCTTC. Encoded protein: CASSQPGLAGREQFF.

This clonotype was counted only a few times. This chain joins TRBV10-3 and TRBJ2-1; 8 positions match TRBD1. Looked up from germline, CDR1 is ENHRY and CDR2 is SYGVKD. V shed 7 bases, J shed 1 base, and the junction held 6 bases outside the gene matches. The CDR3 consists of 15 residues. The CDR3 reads CAITSDRGSYNEQFF. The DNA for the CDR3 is TGTGCCATCACCTCCGACAGGGGATCCTACAATGAGCAGTTCTTC.

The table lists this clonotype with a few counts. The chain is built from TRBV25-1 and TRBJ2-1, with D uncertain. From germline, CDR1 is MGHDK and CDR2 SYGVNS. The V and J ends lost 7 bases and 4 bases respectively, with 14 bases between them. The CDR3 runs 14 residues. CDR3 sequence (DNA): TGTGCCAGCATGGCCCGCCCACCTTACAATGAGCAGTTCTTC. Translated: CASMARPPYNEQFF.

The CDR3 DNA sequence: TGCAGTGCTAGAGATAAGGAAACAGTCGAGAAGGAGACCCAGTACTTC. Its translation is CSARDKETVEKETQYF. J is TRBJ2-5 and V is TRBV20-1; unclear D gene. V was pared by 0 bases and J by 5 bases, with 19 bases between. This CDR3 has 16 residues. Looked up from germline, CDR1 is DFQATT and CDR2 is SNEGSKA (reference sequence).

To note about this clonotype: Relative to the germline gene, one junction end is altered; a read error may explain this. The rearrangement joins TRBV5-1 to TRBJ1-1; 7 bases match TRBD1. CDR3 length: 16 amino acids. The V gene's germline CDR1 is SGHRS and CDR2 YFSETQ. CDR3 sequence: CASSLGWGQMNTEAFF. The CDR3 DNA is TGCGCCAGCAGTTTGGGGTGGGGACAGATGAACACTGAAGCTTTCTTT.

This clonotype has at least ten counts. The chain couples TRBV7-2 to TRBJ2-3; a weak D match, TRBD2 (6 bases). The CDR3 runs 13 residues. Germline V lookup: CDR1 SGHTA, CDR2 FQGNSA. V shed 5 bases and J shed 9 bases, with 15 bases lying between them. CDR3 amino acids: CASSGGGAGTQYF. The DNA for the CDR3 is TGTGCCAGCAGCGGCGGCGGGGCGGGGACGCAGTATTTT.

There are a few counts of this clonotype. CDR3 in DNA: TGTGCCAGCTCCTTTAAGCTCCCCTCCTACGAGCAGTACTTC. Translation gives CASSFKLPSYEQYF. This rearrangement joins TRBV7-3 to TRBJ2-7; D unclear. The V and J ends lost 8 bases and 0 bases respectively, with 14 bases between them. This CDR3 is 14 amino acids long. Germline V gene data show CDR1 as SGHTA and CDR2 as FQGTGA.